This TCR beta chain was sequenced during a study of T cell clonality in common variable immunodeficiency. Caucasian heritage predominated among both patients and controls. Equal genomic DNA amounts from CVID and control samples were sequenced. Using immunoSEQ multiplex PCR, the repertoire was profiled, and TCRdb retains in-frame clones only, with some absent. The profile covers about 64,000 clones, none occurring a single time. Per the germline V gene, CDR1 is SGHAT and CDR2 is FQNNGV. Trimming took 2 bases from V and 5 from J, leaving 12 bases between them. The CDR3 consists of 14 residues. This clone was counted ten times or more. The read is 3 residues too short to cover the CDR3 end, so that end is filled in from the germline J gene.

This clonotype originated in a person aged 18 to 70 in good health. Specimen: peripheral blood mononuclear cells. The chain recombines TRBV11-2 with TRBJ1-1; D is possibly TRBD1 (5 bases). The CDR3 protein is CASSLYQGETEAFF. The sequenced part of the CDR3 DNA is TGTGCCAGCAGCTTATACCAGGGAGAAACTGAA.